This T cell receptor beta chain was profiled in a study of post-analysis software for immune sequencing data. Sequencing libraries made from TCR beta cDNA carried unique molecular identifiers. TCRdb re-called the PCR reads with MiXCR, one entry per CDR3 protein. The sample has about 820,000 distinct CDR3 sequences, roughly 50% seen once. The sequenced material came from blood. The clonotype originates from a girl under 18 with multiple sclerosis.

CDR3 residues: CASRPTGTGGYNEQYF. In DNA form, the CDR3 reads TGTGCCAGCAGACCGACGGGGACAGGGGGCTACAATGAGCAGTACTTC. The chain joins TRBV12-3 or TRBV12-4 to TRBJ2-1; 12 bases align to TRBD1. The assigned J gene may be wrong: the sequence end matches TRBJ2-7 better. This CDR3 comprises 16 residues.